A single sample is the source of the 4 T cell receptor beta chains below, sequenced in a study of response to subunit inactivated influenza vaccine. TCRdb itself ran the RT-PCR reads through MiXCR, one entry per CDR3 protein. The data show just over 300,000 distinct CDR3 sequences, with approximately 20% seen just once and 10% to 13% held by the top ten. The specimen comprised PBMCs from blood, sampled about 20 months after vaccination. All receptors come from a man between 50 and 75 years old who received an inactivated influenza vaccine.

The J gene is TRBJ1-2, the V gene TRBV28; D unclear. From germline, CDR1 is MDHEN and CDR2 SYDVKM. Trimming cost V 7 bases and J 7 bases, with 13 bases left between them. The CDR3 loop spans 12 amino acids. The CDR3 sequence: CASITGGPGYTF. The CDR3 nucleotides are TGTGCCAGCATCACGGGAGGGCCTGGCTACACCTTC.

The V call is TRBV10-2, the J call TRBJ1-2; tentatively, D is TRBD1 (5 bases). The CDR3 length is 16 residues. V gave up 3 bases and J gave up 0 bases, with 14 bases separating them. The germline V gene has CDR1 WSHSY and CDR2 SAAADI. CDR3: CASSDPGHKANYGYTF. DNA for the CDR3: TGCGCCAGCAGTGACCCTGGACACAAAGCTAACTATGGCTACACCTTC.

This clonotype was counted ten times or more. The rearrangement links TRBV20-1 to TRBJ1-2; unclear D gene. V was shortened by 1 base and J by 0 bases, with 6 bases between the two germline ends. The CDR3 sequence is 13 residues long. Germline-derived CDR1 and CDR2 are DFQATT and SNEGSKA (reference sequence). The CDR3 region has the DNA TGCAGTGCTAGAGCTTCGGCTAACTATGGCTACACCTTC. Translation: CSARASANYGYTF.

This clonotype showed up just a few times. The chain recombines TRBV7-2 with TRBJ2-1; no definite D call. The ends were cut back, 1 base at V and 6 bases at J, with 13 bases in the middle. This CDR3 spans 15 amino acids. The germline V gene has CDR1 SGHTA and CDR2 FQGNSA. As DNA, the CDR3 is TGTGCCAGCAGCTTAGGAGGACGGATTGCCAATGAGCAGTTCTTC. Translating it yields CASSLGGRIANEQFF.